The T cell receptor beta chain under discussion was sequenced for a study of T cells in Graves' hyperthyroidism and ophthalmopathy. Whole-study context: Peripheral blood was taken when the disease was first diagnosed, before any treatment began.

This clonotype was observed a handful of times. The antigen is not known. It was RNA transcripts that yielded the amplified TCR beta CDR3 regions. When the TCR CDR3 underwent first-round RT-PCR, the HTBI primer set was used. Via MiXCR, TCRdb re-called the multiplex PCR reads, giving one row per CDR3 protein. The sample contains about 360,000 distinct CDR3 sequences, approximately 12% of which appear only once. Study findings and constraints: Clonotypes that were expanded in thyroid above 0.001 mostly appeared in blood too.

The CDR3 is 15 amino acids. Trimming pared 2 bases from V and 2 bases from J, leaving 13 bases between. Germline values: CDR1 MNHEY, CDR2 SMNVEV (reference sequence). The sequenced sample consisted of blood. The V call is TRBV27, the J call TRBJ2-7, with a tentative D call TRBD1 (6 bases). The source of this sequence is a young man with Graves' hyperthyroidism that later progressed to Graves' ophthalmopathy. The CDR3 nucleotides read TGTGCCAGCAGTTTAAGACAGGCCCTGCCCTACGAGCAGTACTTC. Protein product: CASSLRQALPYEQYF.